These 17 T cell receptor beta chains were sequenced from one sample in a study of cytomegalovirus exposure and HLA in healthy donors. The primer mix had 60 Vbeta and 13 Jbeta primers. Some clones are missing from TCRdb's copy, which holds only in-frame ones; the method was immunoSEQ multiplex PCR. The sample records some 150,000 clones, about 80% being singletons. Specimen: PBMCs. The source is a woman aged 25 to 39 in good health and CMV-seronegative.

A few counts support this clone. The rearrangement uses TRBV6-5 and TRBJ1-1, with D hard to call. The CDR3 loop spans 13 amino acids. Germline V CDR1 and CDR2: MNHEY, SVGAGI. V was pared by 2 bases and J by 1 base, with 5 bases between. CDR3 coding DNA: TGTGCCAGCAGTTACCAGTGGAACACTGAAGCTTTCTTT. Translating it yields CASSYQWNTEAFF.

This sequence joins TRBV7-2 and TRBJ2-1; 8 bases align to TRBD2. The junction had 13 bases not matched to a gene; V was cut back by 2 bases and J by 7 bases. The CDR3 sequence is 17 residues long. Per germline, CDR1 SGHTA and CDR2 FQGNSA. CDR3 region: CASSLYVGGALLNEQFF. CDR3 DNA sequence: TGTGCCAGCAGCTTATATGTCGGGGGGGCCCTTCTGAATGAGCAGTTCTTC.

The chain carries TRBV5-8 and TRBJ2-7; the D gene is possibly TRBD2 (5 bases). The CDR3 has 13 residues. Germline V lookup: CDR1 SGHTS, CDR2 YDEGEE. V was pared by 4 bases and J by 1 base, with 9 bases between. The DNA for the CDR3 is TGTGCCAGCAGCCCGGGATTTTCCTACGAGCAGTACTTC. Translation gives CASSPGFSYEQYF.

The V call is TRBV7-8, the J call TRBJ2-7, with a tentative D call TRBD1 (6 bases). This CDR3 has 14 amino acids. The germline V gene encodes CDR1 SGHVS and CDR2 FQNEAQ. Trimming removed 1 base at V and 1 base at J, with 8 bases between. The CDR3 DNA reads as TGTGCCAGCAGCTTAGACAGGGCGTCCTACGAGCAGTACTTC. Its protein is CASSLDRASYEQYF.

This chain uses TRBV7-9 with TRBJ1-6; D is possibly TRBD1 (5 bases). The germline V gene encodes CDR1 SEHNR and CDR2 FQNEAQ (reference sequence). V gave up 1 base and J gave up 8 bases, with 12 bases separating them. This CDR3 contains 15 residues. CDR3 nucleotide sequence: TGTGCCAGCAGCTTAGGTACAGGTGCGGATTCACCCCTCCACTTT. Amino acids: CASSLGTGADSPLHF.

This clone appeared a single time. CDR3: CASSPSTRGYEQYF. The CDR3 bases are TGTGCCAGCTCACCATCAACTCGAGGCTACGAGCAGTACTTC. The chain couples TRBV18 to TRBJ2-7; D remains unclear. CDR1 and CDR2 from the germline V gene are KGHSH and LQKENI. The CDR3 has 14 amino acids. V shed 2 bases and J shed 3 bases, with 11 bases lying between them.

In this sample, this clone turned up a few times. CDR3 amino acids: CASSQGGQTFNGNTIYF. In DNA form, the CDR3 reads TGCGCCAGCAGCCAAGGAGGACAGACCTTTAATGGAAACACCATATATTTT. The chain links TRBV4-1 to TRBJ1-3; maybe TRBD1 (6 bases). Germline values: CDR1 MGHRA, CDR2 YSYEKL. The length of the CDR3 is 17 residues. Trimming stripped 1 base from V and 3 bases from J, with 16 bases between.

The V and J genes are TRBV25-1 and TRBJ1-2; tentative D call: TRBD1 (5 bases). Germline-derived CDR1 and CDR2 are MGHDK and SYGVNS. V lost 4 bases and J lost 7, with 16 bases in between. CDR3 size: 14 residues. CDR3 sequence reads: CASSGATAKVGYTF. CDR3 coding DNA: TGTGCCAGCAGTGGGGCGACAGCTAAGGTTGGCTACACCTTC.

The V gene is TRBV5-6, the J gene TRBJ1-1, with D unclear. Trimming left V 1 base short and J 0 bases short, with 10 bases between. CDR1 and CDR2 from the germline V gene are SGHDT and YYEEEE. The CDR3 length is 15 residues. The CDR3 DNA follows: TGTGCCAGCAGCTTGCAGCGAGGAATGAACACTGAAGCTTTCTTT. Translation gives CASSLQRGMNTEAFF.

The chain carries TRBV19 and TRBJ1-5; D unclear. The CDR3 has 14 amino acids. Trimming removed 7 bases at V and 5 bases at J, with 15 bases between. Per germline, CDR1 LNHDA and CDR2 SQIVND (reference sequence). CDR3 protein: CASTQRFSDQPQHF. In DNA, the CDR3 is TGTGCCAGTACCCAGAGGTTTTCAGATCAGCCCCAGCATTTT.

The CDR3 spells CASSAPEGTGNTEAFF. In DNA, the CDR3 is TGTGCCAGCAGCGCACCGGAGGGGACTGGGAACACTGAAGCTTTCTTT. The chain recombines TRBV9 with TRBJ1-1; a weak D match, TRBD1 (5 bases). Trimming removed 3 bases from V and 1 base from J, with 16 bases in between. CDR1 is SGDLS and CDR2 is YYNGEE in the germline V gene. This CDR3 comprises 16 residues.

This clone was seen only a few times. The chain employs TRBV7-8 and TRBJ1-1; a weak D match, TRBD1 (6 bases). CDR1 and CDR2 (germline): SGHVS, FQNEAQ. This CDR3 has 14 residues. V was pared by 3 bases and J by 11 bases, with 19 bases between. The CDR3 is CASSFAAGTFSAFF. Here the CDR3 DNA reads TGTGCCAGCAGCTTCGCGGCCGGGACATTTTCCGCTTTCTTT.

The chain combines TRBV11-3 with TRBJ2-2, with 12 bases identical to TRBD2. J was trimmed by 5 bases and V by 3 bases; bases with no gene match: 4. From germline, CDR1 is SGHNT and CDR2 YENEEA. The CDR3 is 16 amino acids. The CDR3 coding sequence is TGTGCCAGCAGCTTCGGGCTAGCGGGGGGGACCGGGGAGCTGTTTTTT. Its translation: CASSFGLAGGTGELFF.

This clone was recorded only once. This chain links TRBV15 with TRBJ1-5; D remains unclear. V dropped 6 bases and J dropped 3 bases, with 6 bases sitting between them. Germline V gene data show CDR1 as LNHNV and CDR2 as YYDKDF (reference sequence). The CDR3 is 12 residues long. The CDR3 sequence: CATRGPNQPQHF. CDR3 bases: TGTGCCACCAGGGGCCCCAATCAGCCCCAGCATTTT.

This clone occurred a few times. The genes are TRBV18 and TRBJ1-1, with D uncertain. CDR3 length: 17 residues. Trimming removed 3 bases at V and 1 base at J, with 18 bases between. Germline values: CDR1 KGHSH, CDR2 LQKENI. The CDR3 bases are TGTGCCAGCTCACCTATGAATCGAGGCGTGGGGAACACTGAAGCTTTCTTT. Translated: CASSPMNRGVGNTEAFF.

The V and J genes are TRBV5-1 and TRBJ1-6; D gene uncertain. The V gene lost 5 bases and the J gene lost 8 bases, with 8 bases spanning the gap. CDR1 and CDR2 from the germline V gene are SGHRS and YFSETQ. The length of the CDR3 is 12 residues. DNA for the CDR3: TGCGCCAGCAGGGCCCCCCATTCACCCCTCCACTTT. Its translation is CASRAPHSPLHF.

The rearrangement links TRBV6-6 to TRBJ2-5; TRBD1 agrees at 7 bases. The CDR3 covers 14 residues. The trim removed 5 bases at V and 5 bases at J, leaving 8 bases unmatched. CDR1 and CDR2 (germline): MNHNY, SVGAGI (reference sequence). The CDR3, as DNA: TGTGCCAGCAGTCAGACAGGGTGGTCGGAGACCCAGTACTTC. It translates to CASSQTGWSETQYF.